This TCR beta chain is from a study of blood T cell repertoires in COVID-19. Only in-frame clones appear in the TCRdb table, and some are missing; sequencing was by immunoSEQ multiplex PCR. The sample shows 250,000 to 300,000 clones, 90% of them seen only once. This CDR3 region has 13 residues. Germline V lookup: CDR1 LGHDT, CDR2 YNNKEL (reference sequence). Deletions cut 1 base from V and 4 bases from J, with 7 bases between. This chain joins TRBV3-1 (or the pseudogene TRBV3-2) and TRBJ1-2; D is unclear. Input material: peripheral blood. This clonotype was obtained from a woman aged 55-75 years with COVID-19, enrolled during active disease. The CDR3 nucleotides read TGTGCCAGCAGCCAAGCCGTCGGCTATGGCTACACCTTC. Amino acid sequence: CASSQAVGYGYTF.